This T cell receptor beta chain is from a study of Graves' ophthalmopathy and Graves' hyperthyroidism. Investigators amplified TCR beta CDR3 regions from RNA transcripts. A first-round RT-PCR used HTBI primers, followed by a second-round multiplex PCR. TCRdb fed the multiplex PCR reads into MiXCR, producing one record per CDR3 protein. The repertoire holds about 240,000 distinct CDR3 sequences, with about 46% as singletons. From germline, CDR1 is SQVTM and CDR2 ANQGSEA. The CDR3 has 14 residues. V lost 7 bases, J lost 4 bases, and 10 bases stayed unmatched. The sample was peripheral blood. The receptor was isolated from an adult man with Graves' ophthalmopathy. This chain joins TRBV29-1 and TRBJ2-5, with TRBD1 matching over 9 bases. The CDR3 nucleotides are TGCAGCGGCCAACCGGGACAGGGTAGAGAGACCCAGTACTTC. Translation gives CSGQPGQGRETQYF.